The 23 T cell receptor beta chains below come from one sample, sequenced in a study of cytomegalovirus exposure and HLA in healthy donors. The PCR employed 60 Vbeta primers together with 13 Jbeta primers. The table came from immunoSEQ multiplex PCR; TCRdb's copy has only in-frame clones and leaves some out. The sample has a few hundred thousand clones, approximately 82% seen once. Specimen: PBMCs. The source of these receptors is a middle-aged woman in good health and CMV-seronegative.

The V gene is TRBV25-1, the J gene TRBJ1-4; tentatively, D is TRBD1 (5 bases). The CDR3 totals 16 residues. CDR1 is MGHDK and CDR2 is SYGVNS in the germline V gene. The germline V and J ends were trimmed by 3 bases and 8 bases, with 19 bases remaining between them. The CDR3 DNA reads as TGTGCCAGCAGTGATGGAGGGGACTCGCGGGGGGAAAAACTGTTTTTT. This gives the protein CASSDGGDSRGEKLFF.

V is TRBV5-1 and J is TRBJ2-4, with D possibly TRBD1 on 5 matching bases. V lost 4 bases and J 6 bases, leaving 11 bases between the germline ends. CDR1 is SGHRS, CDR2 YFSETQ, per germline. The CDR3 is 13 amino acids. CDR3 DNA sequence: TGCGCCAGCAGCGACCCCAGGGCAAACATTCAGTACTTC. Translation gives CASSDPRANIQYF.

The J gene is TRBJ1-1, the V gene TRBV5-1; TRBD1 might be the D (6 bases). With 0 bases removed from V and 0 bases from J, the gap between germline ends came to 9 bases. Germline CDR1 SGHRS, CDR2 YFSETQ. This CDR3 spans 15 amino acids. The CDR3 sequence: CASSLEGEMNTEAFF. The CDR3 region has the DNA TGCGCCAGCAGCTTGGAGGGGGAGATGAACACTGAAGCTTTCTTT.

The CDR3 DNA sequence: TGTGCCAGCAGCTTATGGGGGGGACAGGGTGCGAACACCGGGGAGCTGTTTTTT. Its translation is CASSLWGGQGANTGELFF. The chain combines TRBV11-3 with TRBJ2-2; TRBD1 agrees at 9 bases. V dropped 2 bases and J dropped 0; count of bases not matched to a gene: 7. This CDR3 is built from 18 residues. Germline CDR1 reads SGHNT; CDR2 reads YENEEA. Full variable domain (rest looked up from reference TRBV11-3 and TRBJ2-2): EAGVVQSPRYKIIEKKQPVAFWCNPISGHNTLYWYLQNLGQGPELLIRYENEEAVDDSQLPKDRFSAERLKGVDSTLKIQPAELGDSAVYLCASSLWGGQGANTGELFFGEGSRLTVL.

This chain joins TRBV11-2 and TRBJ2-2; 10 bases are a match to TRBD1. Germline lookup yields CDR1 SGHAT and CDR2 FQNNGV. V shed 1 base, J shed 6 bases, and the junction held 5 bases outside the gene matches. The CDR3 is 16 residues long. The CDR3: CASSLVTGGLSGELFF. CDR3 nucleotides: TGTGCCAGCAGCTTAGTGACAGGGGGCTTATCCGGGGAGCTGTTTTTT.

The CDR3 sequence: CASSLHSAEQFF. The CDR3 region has the DNA TGTGCCAGCAGCTTACACTCCGCTGAGCAGTTCTTC. This chain uses TRBV11-3 with TRBJ2-1; D gene ambiguous. CDR3 size: 12 residues. Per the germline V gene, CDR1 is SGHNT and CDR2 is YENEEA. The germline V and J ends were trimmed by 2 bases and 9 bases, with 8 bases remaining between them.

The chain is built from TRBV19 and TRBJ1-5, with D possibly TRBD1 on 5 matching bases. The CDR3 runs to 13 residues. Germline V lookup: CDR1 LNHDA, CDR2 SQIVND (reference sequence). The V end lost 4 bases, the J end lost 3 bases, and 7 bases lay between the germline ends. The CDR3 DNA sequence: TGTGCCAGTAGTAGGGGCCCCAATCAGCCCCAGCATTTT. Encoded protein: CASSRGPNQPQHF.

The CDR3 region is CASSNPGTALHEQYF. CDR3 DNA: TGTGCCAGCAGCAACCCCGGGACAGCCCTCCACGAGCAGTACTTC. The chain carries TRBV28 and TRBJ2-7, with 7 bases lining up with TRBD1. The CDR3 spans 15 residues. Germline V lookup: CDR1 MDHEN, CDR2 SYDVKM. The V gene end was trimmed by 6 bases and the J gene end by 5 bases; junction bases not matched to a gene: 13.

This clone appeared a single time. The chain joins TRBV7-9 to TRBJ1-1, with D unclear. V shed 3 bases and J shed 5 bases, with 10 bases lying between them. There are 13 residues in the CDR3. The germline CDR1 and CDR2 sequences are SEHNR and FQNEAQ (reference sequence). CDR3 sequence: CASSFRTATEAFF. For the CDR3, the DNA is TGTGCCAGCAGCTTTCGTACAGCTACTGAAGCTTTCTTT.

The chain recombines TRBV5-6 with TRBJ1-2; D call uncertain. From germline, CDR1 is SGHDT and CDR2 YYEEEE. Trimming took 3 bases from V and 4 from J, leaving 10 bases between them. The CDR3 contains 13 residues. CDR3 sequence reads: CASSYQEAYGYTF. As DNA, the CDR3 is TGTGCCAGCAGCTATCAAGAAGCCTATGGCTACACCTTC.

This chain links TRBV5-1 with TRBJ2-7, with 12 bases aligning to TRBD2. This CDR3 spans 17 amino acids. J was trimmed by 7 bases and V by 4 bases; bases with no gene match: 15. In germline, CDR1 is SGHRS, CDR2 YFSETQ. CDR3 bases: TGCGCCAGCAGCGACCTAGCGGGGGGGCCATCAAGGAATGAGCAGTACTTC. It is translated as CASSDLAGGPSRNEQYF.

The J gene is TRBJ1-2, the V gene TRBV5-4, with D uncertain. The V gene's germline CDR1 is SGHNT and CDR2 YYREEE (reference sequence). This CDR3 spans 18 amino acids. V lost 1 base, J lost 0 bases, and 19 bases lay in between. The CDR3 DNA reads TGTGCCAGCAGCTTGCGGCAGACTTCAACCCTAGCTAACTATGGCTACACCTTC. Protein product: CASSLRQTSTLANYGYTF.

The rearrangement joins TRBV4-2 to TRBJ2-5, with D uncertain. This CDR3 is built from 17 residues. Trimming pared 0 bases from V and 9 bases from J, leaving 23 bases between. The germline CDR1 and CDR2 sequences are LGHNA and YNFKEQ. The CDR3 DNA reads TGTGCCAGCAGCCAAGATCCCCACGTCAGGAACGGAAGGTCCCAGTACTTC. This sequence encodes CASSQDPHVRNGRSQYF.

V gene TRBV9 combines with J gene TRBJ2-7, with D possibly matching TRBD1 (5 bases). The CDR3 is 15 residues long. V lost 4 bases and J 2 bases, leaving 16 bases between the germline ends. In germline, CDR1 is SGDLS, CDR2 YYNGEE. The CDR3 nucleotides read TGTGCCAGCAGCAACGGTAGGGGTAGGACCTACGAGCAGTACTTC. Amino acid sequence: CASSNGRGRTYEQYF.

The chain recombines TRBV14 with TRBJ1-1; weak D call: TRBD1 (6 bases). Trimming cost V 1 base and J 0 bases, with 12 bases left between them. CDR3 length: 16 residues. The germline V gene has CDR1 SGHDN and CDR2 FVKESK. Written as DNA, the CDR3 is TGTGCCAGCAGCCAAGTGCTGGGGGCCATGAACACTGAAGCTTTCTTT. Its protein is CASSQVLGAMNTEAFF.

The genes are TRBV4-1 and TRBJ2-1; TRBD2 is a possible D gene (5 bases). The CDR3 is 14 amino acids. Trimming stripped 2 bases from V and 8 bases from J, with 13 bases between. Per the germline V gene, CDR1 is MGHRA and CDR2 is YSYEKL. In DNA, the CDR3 is TGCGCCAGCAGCCAACCTATCCTGCGGGATGAGCAGTTCTTC. It yields the protein CASSQPILRDEQFF.

Notes on this clone: Different DNA sequences within this sample yield the same CDR3. V and J are TRBV11-3 and TRBJ2-7; the D gene is possibly TRBD1 (6 bases). The V gene lost 5 bases and the J gene lost 2 bases, with 10 bases spanning the gap. Germline values: CDR1 SGHNT, CDR2 YENEEA. This CDR3 comprises 13 residues. In DNA, the CDR3 is TGTGCCAGCAGCCTAAGGGGGACCTACGAGCAGTACTTC. Its translation is CASSLRGTYEQYF.

The V and J genes are TRBV7-2 and TRBJ1-2, with TRBD1 identical over 10 bases. The V and J ends lost 2 bases and 6 bases, in that order; junction bases with no gene match: 6. This CDR3 is built from 15 residues. The germline V gene has CDR1 SGHTA and CDR2 FQGNSA. The CDR3 region is CASSLPPGQGHGYTF. The DNA of the CDR3 is TGTGCCAGCAGCTTACCGCCGGGACAGGGGCATGGCTACACCTTC.

CDR3 DNA sequence: TGTGCGCTGCACGGGGTAATTGGTTCACCCCTCCACTTT. This codes for CALHGVIGSPLHF. This sequence joins TRBV2 and TRBJ1-6; D unclear. The CDR3 is 13 amino acids. Per germline, CDR1 SNHLY and CDR2 FYNNEI.

The rearrangement uses TRBV30 and TRBJ1-3; possible D gene TRBD1, 5 bases. The germline V gene has CDR1 GTSNPN and CDR2 SVGIG (reference sequence). The CDR3 is made up of 12 amino acids. Between the trimmed V and J ends, which lost 2 bases and 11 bases, there was a span of 13 bases. The CDR3 here is CAWSPPRDPIYF. DNA for the CDR3: TGTGCCTGGAGTCCCCCCAGGGATCCCATATATTTT.

V usage is TRBV27 and J usage is TRBJ2-3; D is unclear. Germline loops: CDR1 MNHEY, CDR2 SMNVEV (reference sequence). CDR3 length: 12 residues. V shed 4 bases and J shed 7 bases, with 9 bases lying between them. The CDR3 nucleotides are TGTGCCAGCAGTTCCCGTCGGTATACGCAGTATTTT. It encodes CASSSRRYTQYF.

The V call is TRBV2, the J call TRBJ2-1; 7 bases line up with TRBD1. The CDR3 runs 13 residues. Germline CDR1 is SNHLY and CDR2 is FYNNEI. V was clipped by 8 bases and J by 0 bases; unmatched bases: 1. CDR3 nucleotide sequence: TGTGCCAGCCGGGACAGCTCCTACAATGAGCAGTTCTTC. It encodes CASRDSSYNEQFF.

In its sample, this clone was seen once. J is TRBJ1-1 and V is TRBV5-1; D possibly corresponds to TRBD1 (6 bases). The CDR3 consists of 14 residues. CDR1 is SGHRS, CDR2 YFSETQ, per germline. The germline V and J ends were trimmed by 7 bases and 3 bases, with 16 bases remaining between them. This chain's CDR3 is CASHRDAGDTEAFF. The CDR3 DNA sequence: TGCGCCAGCCACAGGGATGCGGGTGACACTGAAGCTTTCTTT.